This T cell receptor beta chain was retrieved from a study of vaccination effects on CD4 cells after COVID-19 (dated by TCRdb to between 2021 and 2023). For the study in its entirety: Each participant received two doses of an mRNA SARS-CoV-2 vaccine, either BNT162b2 or mRNA-1273. The Oncomine TCR Beta short-read assay on an Illumina iSeq 100 was used to sequence cultures from other donors in the study. Altogether, 10 COVID-19 convalescent patients and a few SARS-CoV-2-naive healthy vaccine recipients made up the full study. Pre-vaccine samples were collected from two convalescent patients 16 days and one week before the first dose, corresponding to 142 and 148 days after COVID-19 diagnosis. In both COVID-19 convalescent patients and infection-naive vaccine recipients, the study compared SARS-CoV-2 spike-specific CD4+ TCR repertoires from before mRNA vaccination with those from after it. Broad study findings and their caveats: Both infection-induced and vaccine-induced clones contracted markedly at late post-vaccination timepoints, which is consistent with waning T cell responses. In convalescent patients, the post-vaccine spike-reactive repertoire was composed mainly of new vaccine-induced clones that were largely distinct from infection-induced clones. Only a small number of convalescent patients were included, and no early post-infection timepoints were available, which limited the study.

In the ViraFEST assay, PBMC were stimulated with viral peptide pools, and antigen-specific CD4+ T cell clonotypes were then identified by expansion using TCR sequencing. After less than 13 days of culture, CD4+ T cells were isolated with the EasySep CD4+ T cell isolation kit. Convalescent patients had PCR-confirmed SARS-CoV-2 infection between March and December 2020, before Alpha, Beta and Delta variants emerged in the United States. Approximately 2.1 million PBMC per well were cultured in IMDM with around 5% human AB serum, 10 IU/ml IL-2 and gentamicin, plus 10 ug/ml peptides. Half of the culture medium was replaced with fresh IL-2-containing medium on days 3 and 7. Unless otherwise noted, each peptide stimulation condition was cultured in triplicate wells. Using Ficoll-Paque Plus gradient centrifugation, PBMC were separated from whole blood and then either used fresh or cryopreserved at -140C. The QIAamp micro DNA kit was used to extract genomic DNA from the cultured CD4+ T cells.

The germline V gene specifies SGHAT as CDR1 and FQNNGV as CDR2. V sheds 5 bases and J sheds 5 bases, leaving 10 bases between their ends. Its CDR3 holds 12 amino acids, cysteine through phenylalanine. Only the CDR3 part of the read is kept: 36 bases, read in frame from the first base. Concerning this clone: The clone's antigen remains unknown. Qualities for individual bases were not recorded, and no much larger clone is one base off.

Library prep was done by the immunoSEQ multiplex PCR assay. DNA from the cultured, isolated CD4+ T cells was subjected to TCR beta CDR3 sequencing. Under the source paper's analysis protocol: Non-productive TCR sequences were removed and reads were trimmed to the CDR3 region, keeping CDR3s of at least 7 amino acids. Antigen-specific clonotypes were identified with the MANAFEST web app by comparing expansion in peptide wells against reference cultures. To count as positive, a clone had to show expansion at FDR<0.05 compared with the reference and with all other wells, an odds ratio above 5, and a frequency above 0.1% in two replicate wells. Clonotypes significantly expanded in SARS-CoV-2 spike wells and in at least one common cold coronavirus spike condition were defined as cross-reactive. CDR3 similarity was assessed by Levenshtein distance with the stringdist R package, and unrooted trees were built with ape in R 3.6.1. In TCRdb, the immuneACCESS table is reduced to in-frame sequences with V and J assigned. These tables do not hold every clone; where another copy was compared, an unresolved V gene accounts for under half, and the others remain unexplained. That table is the source of V, J and clone size, and D and trimming were worked out from the DNA. The sample has about 45,000 clones on record, approximately 72% of them singletons. The ten largest clones capture 25% to 35% of the sample.

The rearrangement joined TRBV11-2 to TRBJ2-7; the D gene is perhaps TRBD1, from 6 matching bases. This TCR was recovered from a human donor who had a prior SARS-CoV-2 infection. The input for sequencing was CD4+ T cells from PBMCs cultured with a peptide pool, taken before COVID-19 vaccination. The CDR3 region: CASSGNRDEQYF. In nucleotide form, the sequence is TGTGCCAGCAGCGGAAACAGGGACGAGCAGTACTTC.